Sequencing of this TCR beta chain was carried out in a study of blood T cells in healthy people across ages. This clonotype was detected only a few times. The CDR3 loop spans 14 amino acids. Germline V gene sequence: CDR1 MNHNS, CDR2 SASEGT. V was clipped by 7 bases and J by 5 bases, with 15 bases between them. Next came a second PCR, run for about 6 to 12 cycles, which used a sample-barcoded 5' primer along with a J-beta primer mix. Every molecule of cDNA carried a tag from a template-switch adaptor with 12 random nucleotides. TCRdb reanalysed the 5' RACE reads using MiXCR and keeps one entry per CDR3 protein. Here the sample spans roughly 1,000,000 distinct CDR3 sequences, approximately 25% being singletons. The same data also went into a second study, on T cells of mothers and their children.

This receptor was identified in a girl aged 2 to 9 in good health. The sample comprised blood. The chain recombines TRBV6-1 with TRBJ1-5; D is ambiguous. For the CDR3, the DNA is TGTGCCAGCACCAGCCGGGAAAGGGATCAGCCCCAGCATTTT. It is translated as CASTSRERDQPQHF.